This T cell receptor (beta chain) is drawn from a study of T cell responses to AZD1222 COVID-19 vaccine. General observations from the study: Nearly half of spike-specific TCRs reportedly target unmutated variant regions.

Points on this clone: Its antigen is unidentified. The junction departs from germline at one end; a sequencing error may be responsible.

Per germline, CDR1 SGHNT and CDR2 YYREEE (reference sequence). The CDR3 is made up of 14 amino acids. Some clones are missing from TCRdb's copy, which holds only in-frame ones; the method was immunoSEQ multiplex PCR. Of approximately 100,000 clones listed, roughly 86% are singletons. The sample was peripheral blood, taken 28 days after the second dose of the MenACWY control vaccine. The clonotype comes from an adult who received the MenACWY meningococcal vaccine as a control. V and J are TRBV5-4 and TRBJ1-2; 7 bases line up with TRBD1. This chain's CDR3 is CASSGRDRAEGCTF. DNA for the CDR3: TGTGCCAGCAGCGGCCGCGACAGGGCAGAAGGCTGCACCTTC.